The 17 T cell receptor beta chains presented below share a single source sample, sequenced in a study of CD8+ T cells in alopecia areata. RNA, once extracted, was reverse transcribed into cDNA for use as the sequencing template. Using immunoSEQ multiplex PCR, the repertoire was profiled, and TCRdb retains in-frame clones only, with some absent. In the table there are about 170,000 clones, 67% of which are singletons. The material sequenced was CD8+ T cells sorted from blood, taken at week 0. Receptors originate from a human donor with alopecia areata.

This rearrangement joins TRBV6-5 to TRBJ2-5; the match to TRBD2 covers 7 bases. Germline V lookup: CDR1 MNHEY, CDR2 SVGAGI. This CDR3 is built from 14 residues. V gave up 6 bases and J gave up 4 bases; unmatched junction bases: 8. CDR3: CASSPYPGGETQYF. As DNA, the CDR3 is TGTGCCAGCAGCCCCTACCCGGGGGGAGAGACCCAGTACTTC.

The V call is TRBV19, the J call TRBJ2-7; possible D gene TRBD1, 6 bases. The ends were cut back, 1 base at V and 0 bases at J, with 10 bases in the middle. Germline V CDR1 and CDR2: LNHDA, SQIVND (reference sequence). This CDR3 is 15 amino acids long. The CDR3 region has the DNA TGTGCCAGTAGTATAGTGAGGGGGAGCTCCTACGAGCAGTACTTC. As protein: CASSIVRGSSYEQYF.

The rearrangement joins TRBV9 to TRBJ2-5; 7 bases align to TRBD1. Unmatched junction bases numbered 5, after V lost 4 bases and J lost 5 bases. The germline gives CDR1 SGDLS, CDR2 YYNGEE. The CDR3 is made up of 13 amino acids. The CDR3 spells CASSPTGMETQYF. Here the CDR3 DNA reads TGTGCCAGCAGCCCGACAGGGATGGAGACCCAGTACTTC.

Details on this clone: The same CDR3 also results from other DNA sequences found in this sample. CDR3 DNA: TGCGCCAGCAGCCAAGGACAGGGTGCCTACGAGCAGTACTTC. Protein sequence: CASSQGQGAYEQYF. J is TRBJ2-7 and V is TRBV4-1; TRBD1 aligns across 7 bases. CDR1 is MGHRA and CDR2 is YSYEKL in the germline V gene. CDR3 size: 14 residues. V gave up 1 base and J gave up 2 bases; unmatched junction bases: 2.

The genes are TRBV29-1 and TRBJ2-7; the match to TRBD1 covers 9 bases. The CDR3 is made up of 12 amino acids. With 5 bases clipped from V and 5 bases from J, the junction kept 4 bases outside the gene matches. CDR1 and CDR2 (germline): SQVTM, ANQGSEA. The CDR3 loop is CSVTTGGHEQYF. CDR3 DNA: TGCAGCGTTACCACAGGGGGCCACGAGCAGTACTTC.

The chain uses TRBV6-1 and TRBJ1-5; D is undetermined. Germline CDR1 is MNHNS and CDR2 is SASEGT. The CDR3 contains 15 residues. The germline V and J ends were trimmed by 1 base and 3 bases, with 10 bases remaining between them. The CDR3 loop is CASSEGGRINQPQHF. In DNA, the CDR3 is TGTGCCAGCAGTGAAGGTGGGCGGATCAATCAGCCCCAGCATTTT.

The chain recombines TRBV20-1 with TRBJ1-1; no firm D call. V lost 3 bases to trimming and J lost 7 bases, with 9 bases between them. The germline V gene has CDR1 DFQATT and CDR2 SNEGSKA (reference sequence). The CDR3 contains 11 residues. The CDR3 region is CSASWHLEAFF. The CDR3 DNA reads TGCAGTGCTAGTTGGCACCTTGAAGCTTTCTTT.

The chain recombines TRBV29-1 with TRBJ1-5, with D perhaps matching TRBD1 (6 bases). Trimming removed 6 bases at V and 10 bases at J, with 16 bases between. The CDR3 has 12 amino acids. Germline values: CDR1 SQVTM, CDR2 ANQGSEA. CDR3 in amino acids: CSVPRGLGPQHF. The CDR3 DNA reads TGCAGCGTACCAAGGGGGTTAGGCCCCCAGCATTTT.

The V gene is TRBV10-3, the J gene TRBJ1-2; D is uncertain. This CDR3 spans 13 amino acids. Germline V gives CDR1 ENHRY, CDR2 SYGVKD. Trimming removed 0 bases at V and 6 bases at J, with 8 bases between. The CDR3 DNA follows: TGTGCCATCAGTGAGTCGATAAAAGATGGCTACACCTTC. Translated, it gives CAISESIKDGYTF.

The table lists this clone with a few counts. The rearrangement uses TRBV25-1 and TRBJ2-6; weak D call: TRBD2 (5 bases). V was shortened by 4 bases and J by 1 base, with 14 bases between the two germline ends. The CDR3 is made up of 17 amino acids. Germline V gene sequence: CDR1 MGHDK, CDR2 SYGVNS. The CDR3 DNA sequence: TGTGCCAGCAGTGTCCGACGGGATGCGTCTGGGGCCAACGTCCTGACTTTC. It specifies CASSVRRDASGANVLTF.

The genes are TRBV27 and TRBJ2-5; D is ambiguous. Germline CDR1 MNHEY, CDR2 SMNVEV (reference sequence). The CDR3 extends over 16 amino acids. Deletions cut 3 bases from V and 5 bases from J, with 19 bases between. The CDR3 spells CASSFGPRSPAETQYF. The CDR3 DNA reads as TGTGCCAGCAGTTTCGGGCCTAGATCCCCTGCGGAGACCCAGTACTTC.

This chain's CDR3 is CASSLDTALYEQYF. As DNA, the CDR3 is TGTGCCAGCAGCTTGGACACGGCTCTCTACGAGCAGTACTTC. The J gene is TRBJ2-7, the V gene TRBV7-9; D possibly corresponds to TRBD1 (5 bases). V was shortened by 3 bases and J by 3 bases, with 12 bases between the two germline ends. The germline V gene has CDR1 SEHNR and CDR2 FQNEAQ (reference sequence). The CDR3 spans 14 residues.

The CDR3 nucleotides read TGCAGCGTTGTTCACGGAATCCAAGAGACCCAGTACTTC. It specifies CSVVHGIQETQYF. The chain links TRBV29-1 to TRBJ2-5; D is unclear. V was shortened by 4 bases and J by 1 base, with 10 bases between the two germline ends. The germline gives CDR1 SQVTM, CDR2 ANQGSEA. The CDR3 is made up of 13 amino acids.

This chain joins TRBV12-5 and TRBJ1-4; D call uncertain. From germline, CDR1 is LGHNT and CDR2 FRNRAP. This CDR3 is 14 amino acids long. Trimming shortened V by 8 bases and J by 3 bases, and 13 bases separated the two germline ends. CDR3 amino acids: CASSGSSANEKLFF. CDR3 nucleotide sequence: TGTGCTAGTTCTGGGAGTTCGGCTAATGAAAAACTGTTTTTT.

The V call is TRBV5-1, the J call TRBJ1-2; 11 nucleotides align to TRBD1. The CDR3 spans 19 residues. The germline V gene has CDR1 SGHRS and CDR2 YFSETQ. Trimming took 3 bases from V and 6 from J; bases not matched to a gene: 19. The CDR3 DNA follows: TGCGCCAGCAGCTGGACGAACAGGGACAGGGGGATTGGGTTTGATGGCTACACCTTC. Its translation: CASSWTNRDRGIGFDGYTF.

This clone showed up just a few times. This rearrangement joins TRBV29-1 to TRBJ1-2, with a possible D match to TRBD1 (5 bases). CDR3 size: 13 residues. V was pared by 7 bases and J by 7 bases, with 19 bases between. Per germline, CDR1 SQVTM and CDR2 ANQGSEA. CDR3 residues: CSAAPGTPAGYTF. CDR3 in DNA: TGCAGCGCCGCTCCCGGGACCCCGGCTGGCTACACCTTC.

The table lists this clone with a few counts. The V call is TRBV27, the J call TRBJ2-7; maybe TRBD2 (6 bases). In germline, CDR1 is MNHEY, CDR2 SMNVEV (reference sequence). V was cut by 6 bases and J by 3 bases, with 12 bases left in between. This CDR3 comprises 13 residues. CDR3: CASSLYGGYEQYF. DNA for the CDR3: TGTGCCAGCAGCCTCTACGGGGGCTACGAGCAGTACTTC.